Following are 23 T cell receptor beta chains from one sample sequenced in a study of OX40 agonist ivuxolimab in advanced cancers. TCRdb's copy holds only in-frame clones and misses some; the assay was immunoSEQ multiplex PCR. Of under 50,000 clones in the sample, 75% to 90% were seen once. Specimen: CD4+ or CD8+ T cells sorted from blood, collected in a trial of the OX40 agonist ivuxolimab. Receptors were obtained from an adult with an advanced solid tumor such as melanoma, head and neck, liver or kidney cancer.

The gene calls are TRBV5-1 and TRBJ2-1; unclear D gene. V dropped 4 bases and J dropped 1 base, with 9 bases sitting between them. Germline assignment: CDR1 SGHRS and CDR2 YFSETQ. The CDR3 runs to 14 residues. CDR3 nucleotides: TGCGCCAGCAGCAGGGATTGGTCCTACAATGAGCAGTTCTTC. Protein sequence: CASSRDWSYNEQFF. Filled out from reference TRBV5-1 and TRBJ2-1, the complete variable domain reads KAGVTQTPRYLIKTRGQQVTLSCSPISGHRSVSWYQQTPGQGLQFLFEYFSETQRNKGNFPGRFSGRQFSNSRSEMNVSTLELGDSALYLCASSRDWSYNEQFFGPGTRLTVL.

The CDR3 region has the DNA TGCAGCGCGGGGACAGGGGGCCCCGGAGAAGCCAGACCTTCCTACAATGAGCAGTTCTTC. Translated, it gives CSAGTGGPGEARPSYNEQFF. This chain joins TRBV29-1 and TRBJ2-1; 12 bases agree with TRBD1. V lost 7 bases to trimming and J lost 1 base; unmatched junction nucleotides: 20. CDR1 SQVTM and CDR2 ANQGSEA come from the germline V gene. This CDR3 contains 20 residues.

The V gene is TRBV9, the J gene TRBJ2-5; no clear D. The last part of the DNA fits TRBJ2-7 better; the J call may be wrong. This CDR3 is 15 amino acids long. CDR1 is SGDLS and CDR2 is YYNGEE in the germline V gene. The CDR3 DNA is TGTGCCAGCAGCGTAGTTGGCAGCGATCCCTACGAGCAGTACTTC. The encoded protein is CASSVVGSDPYEQYF.

The V call is TRBV19, the J call TRBJ2-2; TRBD1 matches 9 bases. Germline CDR1 LNHDA, CDR2 SQIVND (reference sequence). V shed 10 bases, J shed 7 bases, and the junction held 16 bases outside the gene matches. The CDR3 totals 16 residues. The DNA of the CDR3 is TGTGCCACCCAGGCTTCCGGGACAGGGTTTGACGGGGAGCTGTTTTTT. Translated: CATQASGTGFDGELFF.

The rearrangement uses TRBV7-6 and TRBJ2-2, with D hard to call. Deletions cut 3 bases from V and 4 bases from J, with 3 bases between. The CDR3 is 12 residues long. Germline CDR1 reads SGHVS; CDR2 reads FNYEAQ. For the CDR3, the DNA is TGTGCCAGCAGCTTTCCCACCGGGGAGCTGTTTTTT. The encoded protein is CASSFPTGELFF.

This sequence joins TRBV4-3 and TRBJ2-5; weak D call: TRBD2 (5 bases). The CDR3 sequence is 14 residues long. The V gene's germline CDR1 is LGHNA and CDR2 YSLEER. V was clipped by 4 bases and J by 1 base, with 10 bases between them. The CDR3 sequence is CASSLGAAQETQYF. The CDR3 nucleotides read TGCGCCAGCAGCCTGGGAGCGGCCCAAGAGACCCAGTACTTC.

V gene TRBV9 combines with J gene TRBJ2-7; D assignment may be TRBD1 or TRBD2 (5 bases each). V was cut by 0 bases and J by 6 bases, with 13 bases left in between. The CDR3 length is 14 residues. Germline V gene data show CDR1 as SGDLS and CDR2 as YYNGEE. CDR3 in DNA: TGTGCCAGCAGCGTAGAAGAGGGGCCGGTCGAGCAGTACTTC. Its translation: CASSVEEGPVEQYF.

The chain recombines TRBV6-6 with TRBJ2-1; possible D gene TRBD2, 5 bases. This CDR3 has 13 residues. Trimming pared 8 bases from V and 2 bases from J, leaving 10 bases between. Germline V gives CDR1 MNHNY, CDR2 SVGAGI (reference sequence). The CDR3 loop reads CASEAGPYNEQFF. Written as DNA, the CDR3 is TGTGCCAGCGAGGCGGGTCCCTACAATGAGCAGTTCTTC.

CDR3 loop: CASSQNDYGYTF. The CDR3 region has the DNA TGTGCCAGCAGCCAAAACGACTATGGCTACACCTTC. The chain links TRBV11-2 to TRBJ1-2, with unresolved D. V was trimmed by 5 bases and J by 3 bases, leaving 7 bases between them. The germline CDR1 and CDR2 sequences are SGHAT and FQNNGV. This CDR3 has 12 residues.

The CDR3 DNA reads TGTGCCAGCAGTTACTCGAGTGGGGGATCCTACGAGCAGTACTTC. Amino acids: CASSYSSGGSYEQYF. The chain recombines TRBV6-5 with TRBJ2-7, with D perhaps being TRBD1 or TRBD2 (5 bases each). V lost 0 bases and J 1 base, leaving 10 bases between the germline ends. CDR3 size: 15 residues. Germline CDR1 reads MNHEY; CDR2 reads SVGAGI.

The chain couples TRBV28 to TRBJ2-6; no clear D gene. This CDR3 is 16 amino acids long. Germline CDR1 is MDHEN and CDR2 is SYDVKM. V lost 4 bases, J lost 2 bases, and 12 bases lay in between. This CDR3 reads CASSSPQSTGANVLTF. The CDR3 DNA reads TGTGCCAGCAGTTCCCCCCAATCAACTGGGGCCAACGTCCTGACTTTC.

On this clone: One end of the junction fails to match germline, which may point to a read error. The chain couples TRBV5-3 to TRBJ2-5, with TRBD2 matching over 7 bases. TRBV5-3 falls under the ORF class, with uncertain function. CDR3 length: 15 amino acids. CDR3 sequence reads: CASSYQGGAQETQYF. The CDR3 DNA follows: TGTGCCAGCAGCTACCAGGGAGGGGCGCAAGAGACCCAGTACTTC.

The genes are TRBV7-2 and TRBJ2-1; 8 bases map to TRBD2. V shed 5 bases, J shed 3 bases, and the junction held 12 bases outside the gene matches. Germline V gene lookup returns CDR1 SGHTA and CDR2 FQGNSA. The CDR3 runs 17 residues. The CDR3 is CASSLGVSGIVYNEQFF. CDR3 coding DNA: TGTGCCAGCAGCCTGGGGGTTAGCGGGATTGTCTACAATGAGCAGTTCTTC.

This clone has only a few counts. The gene calls are TRBV7-6 and TRBJ2-5; no definite D call. The germline V gene encodes CDR1 SGHVS and CDR2 FNYEAQ. Between the trimmed V and J ends, which lost 3 bases and 5 bases, there was a span of 10 bases. The CDR3 is 13 amino acids. DNA of the CDR3: TGTGCCAGCAGCTTTAATTCTTGGGAGACCCAGTACTTC. Its translation is CASSFNSWETQYF.

V and J are TRBV7-2 and TRBJ2-5, with D hard to call. Looked up from germline, CDR1 is SGHTA and CDR2 is FQGNSA. The CDR3 has 11 residues. V lost 2 bases, J lost 5 bases, and 3 bases lay in between. The CDR3: CASSLSETQYF. In DNA, the CDR3 is TGTGCCAGCAGCTTATCGGAGACCCAGTACTTC.

V and J are TRBV4-1 and TRBJ2-7, with D possibly TRBD2 on 6 matching bases. The CDR3 runs 13 residues. Trimming cost V 1 base and J 3 bases, with 7 bases left between them. The germline CDR1 and CDR2 sequences are MGHRA and YSYEKL. The CDR3 DNA reads as TGCGCCAGCAGCCAAGTCGGGGGCTACGAGCAGTACTTC. Protein sequence: CASSQVGGYEQYF.

The chain is built from TRBV5-6 and TRBJ1-2; unclear D gene. Germline V lookup: CDR1 SGHDT, CDR2 YYEEEE. V was clipped by 4 bases and J by 10 bases, with 20 bases between them. The CDR3 extends over 14 amino acids. CDR3 DNA sequence: TGTGCCAGCAGCCCCAAGCGAGGGCGCCCGGACTACACCTTC. As protein: CASSPKRGRPDYTF.

The genes are TRBV6-1 and TRBJ2-2, with a possible D match to TRBD1 (5 bases). This CDR3 comprises 15 residues. V was shortened by 4 bases and J by 5 bases, with 14 bases between the two germline ends. In germline, CDR1 is MNHNS, CDR2 SASEGT. The CDR3 DNA follows: TGTGCCAGCAGTGTTCAGGGTCGGTGGACCGGGGAGCTGTTTTTT. Translation: CASSVQGRWTGELFF.

A single count supports this clone. V gene TRBV11-1 combines with J gene TRBJ1-1; D call uncertain. This CDR3 comprises 14 residues. The ends were cut back, 2 bases at V and 1 base at J, with 8 bases in the middle. Germline V gene lookup returns CDR1 SGHAT and CDR2 FQDESV (reference sequence). The CDR3 loop is CASSLPQSNTEAFF. Here the CDR3 DNA reads TGTGCCAGCAGCTTACCCCAGTCGAACACTGAAGCTTTCTTT. The full variable domain, completed using reference TRBV11-1 and TRBJ1-1, is EAEVAQSPRYKITEKSQAVAFWCDPISGHATLYWYRQILGQGPELLVQFQDESVVDDSQLPKDRFSAERLKGVDSTLKIQPAELGDSAMYLCASSLPQSNTEAFFGQGTRLTVV.

The chain employs TRBV4-3 and TRBJ2-1; D ambiguous. The V gene lost 0 bases and the J gene lost 3 bases, with 9 bases spanning the gap. In germline, CDR1 is LGHNA, CDR2 YSLEER. The CDR3 extends over 15 amino acids. CDR3 residues: CASSQDLGRYNEQFF. The CDR3 DNA sequence: TGCGCCAGCAGCCAAGATCTGGGCCGCTACAATGAGCAGTTCTTC.

The chain couples TRBV27 to TRBJ2-3; no firm D call. Looked up from germline, CDR1 is MNHEY and CDR2 is SMNVEV (reference sequence). The CDR3 covers 14 residues. V was cut by 3 bases and J by 3 bases, with 10 bases left in between. The CDR3 bases are TGTGCCAGCAGTTTCGAGTGGGCGACAGATACGCAGTATTTT. Amino acids: CASSFEWATDTQYF.

This rearrangement joins TRBV4-1 to TRBJ2-3, with no clear D. Trimming took 1 base from V and 5 from J, leaving 7 bases between them. The germline V gene has CDR1 MGHRA and CDR2 YSYEKL. This CDR3 spans 13 amino acids. CDR3 coding DNA: TGCGCCAGCAGCCAAGTAGGAATAGATACGCAGTATTTT. It translates to CASSQVGIDTQYF.

The chain links TRBV6-1 to TRBJ2-7, with D perhaps being TRBD1 or TRBD2 (5 bases each). The V end lost 2 bases, the J end lost 2 bases, and 13 bases lay between the germline ends. Per the germline V gene, CDR1 is MNHNS and CDR2 is SASEGT. The CDR3 totals 15 residues. CDR3: CASSESWDAAYEQYV. DNA of the CDR3: TGTGCCAGCAGTGAATCCTGGGACGCAGCCTACGAGCAGTACGTC.